This TCR beta chain emerged from a study of shared clonotypes between healthy human individuals. Clones were read by immunoSEQ multiplex PCR, and TCRdb kept only the in-frame ones, dropping some. The data contain 2 million to 2.5 million clones, around 95% of them singletons. Specimen: naive CD4+ T cells sorted from blood. Subset reported: CD45RA+ positively selected. The clonotype originates from a man aged 18 to 29 in good health.

CDR3 loop: CASGRSDHMNTEAFF. The CDR3 nucleotides are TGTGCCAGCGGGCGGTCAGACCATATGAACACTGAAGCTTTCTTT. V and J are TRBV6-5 and TRBJ1-1; D uncertain. The CDR3 spans 15 residues. Germline lookup yields CDR1 MNHEY and CDR2 SVGAGI. With 8 bases removed from V and 0 bases from J, the gap between germline ends came to 16 bases.